The present T cell receptor (beta chain) was sequenced within a study of cytomegalovirus exposure and HLA in healthy donors. Study-wide results and caveats: Because they were indistinguishable, some V segments, including TRBV6-2 and TRBV6-3, were excluded.

The length of the CDR3 is 15 residues. CDR1 is LNHNV, CDR2 YYDKDF, per germline (reference sequence). Trimming at V came to 1 base and at J to 2 bases, leaving 2 bases not matched to a gene. The study ran its PCR with 60 Vbeta and 13 Jbeta primers. TCRdb's table, derived via immunoSEQ multiplex PCR, lists solely in-frame clones and lacks some. The sample yields about 190,000 clones, around three quarters seen once. Notes on this clone: The antigen remains undetermined.

Sequencing was performed on PBMCs. This sequence joins TRBV15 and TRBJ1-1; 9 nucleotides align to TRBD1. The TCR comes from a woman aged 18 to 35 in good health and CMV-seronegative. CDR3 residues: CATSRVTGGNTEAFF. Here the CDR3 DNA reads TGTGCCACCAGCAGAGTCACAGGGGGCAACACTGAAGCTTTCTTT.